The present T cell receptor (beta chain) was sequenced within a study of cytomegalovirus exposure and HLA in healthy donors. General observations from the study: Most TCR beta V segments were productive about 87% or about 30% of the time in an earlier analysis. What was likely a sequencing artifact was a cluster of highly shared sequence variants. Reported results showed that the classifier diagnosed cytomegalovirus status with high specificity and sensitivity.

The CDR3 covers 15 residues. Germline V gene data show CDR1 as MNHEY and CDR2 as SVGAGI. The V end lost 2 bases, the J end lost 6 bases, and 16 bases lay between the germline ends. With respect to this clone: Antigen specificity is unknown.

Primers included in the PCR were 60 Vbeta and 13 Jbeta primers. Clones were read by immunoSEQ multiplex PCR, and TCRdb kept only the in-frame ones, dropping some. This repertoire shows roughly 120,000 clones, around 84% found once; its top ten account for more than 20%. The gene calls are TRBV6-5 and TRBJ1-2; a possible D gene is TRBD1 (5 bases). This clonotype originated in a man between 25 and 39 years old in good health and CMV-seropositive. The source material was PBMCs. The DNA for the CDR3 is TGTGCCAGCAGTTACCCAGGGCCAGGGTGGGATGGCTACACCTTC. As protein: CASSYPGPGWDGYTF.